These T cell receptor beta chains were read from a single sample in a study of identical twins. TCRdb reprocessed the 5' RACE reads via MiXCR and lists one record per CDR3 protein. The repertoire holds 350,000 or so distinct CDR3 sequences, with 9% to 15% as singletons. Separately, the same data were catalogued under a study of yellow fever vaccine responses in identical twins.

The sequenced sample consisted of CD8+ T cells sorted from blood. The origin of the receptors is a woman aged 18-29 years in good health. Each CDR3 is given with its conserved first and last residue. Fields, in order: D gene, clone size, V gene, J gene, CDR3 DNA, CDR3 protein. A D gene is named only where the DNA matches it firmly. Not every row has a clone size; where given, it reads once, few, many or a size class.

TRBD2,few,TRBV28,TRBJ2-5,TGTGCCAGCAGTCTAGGACTAGCGGGAGCGGGTTTCGGTGAGACCCAGTACTTC,CASSLGLAGAGFGETQYF
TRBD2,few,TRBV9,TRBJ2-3,TGTGCCAGCAGCGTAGAGACCGGGACTAGCGGCACAGATACGCAGTATTTT,CASSVETGTSGTDTQYF
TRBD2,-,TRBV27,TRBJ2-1,TGTGCCAGCGGCGGGGGCTACAATGAGCAGTTCTTC,CASGGGYNEQFF
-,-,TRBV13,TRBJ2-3,TGTGCCAGCAGTCAAAAGCGCGGTACGCAGTATTTT,CASSQKRGTQYF
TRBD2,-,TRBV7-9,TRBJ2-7,TGTGCCAGCAGCTTAGTCTCTACTAGCGGGACCTACGAGCAGTACTTC,CASSLVSTSGTYEQYF
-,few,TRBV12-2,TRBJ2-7,TGTGCAAGTCGCTTACGGGATAGCGGGATGACCCCGTGTCGCAATAGGGAGCAGTACTTC,CASRLRDSGMTPCRNREQYF
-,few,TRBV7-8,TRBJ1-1,TGTGCCAGCAGCCAACAGGGTGAAGCTTTCTTT,CASSQQGEAFF
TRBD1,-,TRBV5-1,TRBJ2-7,TGCGCCAGCAGCGGGACAGGTTCCTACGAGCAGTACTTC,CASSGTGSYEQYF
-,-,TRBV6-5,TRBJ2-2,TGTGCCAGCAGTTACCAGTACACCGGGGAGCTGTTTTTT,CASSYQYTGELFF
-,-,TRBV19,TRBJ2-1,TGTGCCAGTAACCCCGGGTACAATGAGCAGTTCTTC,CASNPGYNEQFF
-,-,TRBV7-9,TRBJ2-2,TGTGCCAGCAGCAGGACCGGGGAGCTGTTTTTT,CASSRTGELFF
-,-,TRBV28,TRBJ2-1,TGTGCCAGCAGTTTACAAGCAGGACTGAGATCCTACAATGAGCAGTTCTTC,CASSLQAGLRSYNEQFF
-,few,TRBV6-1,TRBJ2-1,TGTGCCAGCAGCACATTGGCATACTCCTACAATGAGCAGTTCTTC,CASSTLAYSYNEQFF
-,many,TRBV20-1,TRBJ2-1,TGCAGTGCTCGGTTCTACAATGAGCAGTTCTTC,CSARFYNEQFF
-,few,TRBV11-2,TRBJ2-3,TGTGCCAGCAGCCCCTGGACTGAAATGACAGATACGCAGTATTTT,CASSPWTEMTDTQYF
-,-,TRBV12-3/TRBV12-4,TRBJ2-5,TGTGCCAGCAGTTTGGCCGGGAGTGGGGAGACCCAGTACTTC,CASSLAGSGETQYF
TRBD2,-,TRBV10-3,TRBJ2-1,TGTGCCATCACTGGGGAGATACTAGCGGGGGGCCTCCGTACCTACAATGAGCAGTTCTTC,CAITGEILAGGLRTYNEQFF
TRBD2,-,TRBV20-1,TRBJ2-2,TGCAGTGCTAGGCCACTCCTTAGCGGGGTTGGCGCCGGGGAGCTGTTTTTT,CSARPLLSGVGAGELFF
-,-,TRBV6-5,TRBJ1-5,TGTGCCAGCAGTTCCGGACACAATCAGCCCCAGCATTTT,CASSSGHNQPQHF
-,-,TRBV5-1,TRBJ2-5,TGCGCCAGCAGCCCGGAAGGCCGCCCGGAGACCCAGTACTTC,CASSPEGRPETQYF
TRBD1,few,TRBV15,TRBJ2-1,TGTGCCACCAGCAGAGACCGGGGACAGCCCAATGAGCAGTTCTTC,CATSRDRGQPNEQFF
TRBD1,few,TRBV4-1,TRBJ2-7,TGCGCCAGCAGCCAAGTCCTCAGGACAGGCTACTCCTACGAGCAGTACTTC,CASSQVLRTGYSYEQYF
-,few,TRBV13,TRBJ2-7,TGTGCCAGCAGCTTAACGACCCTTTCCTACGAGCAGTACTTC,CASSLTTLSYEQYF
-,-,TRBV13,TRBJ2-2,TGTGCCACCGAGAGACCCAGCACGGCCACCGGGGAGCTGTTTTTT,CATERPSTATGELFF
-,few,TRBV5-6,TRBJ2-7,TGTGCCAGCAGCTTGGGGTGGACGGGAGAGCAGTACTTC,CASSLGWTGEQYF
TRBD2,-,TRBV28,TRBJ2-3,TGTGCCAGCAGTTCGGGAGGTACGCAGTATTTT,CASSSGGTQYF
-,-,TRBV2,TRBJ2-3,TGTGCCAGCAGTGATCTCGGGGGGCTCACAGATACGCAGTATTTT,CASSDLGGLTDTQYF
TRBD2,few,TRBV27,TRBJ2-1,TGTGCCAGCAGTACCGGGACTAGCGGGAGAAGCCATGAGCAGTTCTTC,CASSTGTSGRSHEQFF
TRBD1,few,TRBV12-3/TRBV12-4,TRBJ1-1,TGTGCCAGCAGTTTTTGGGACAGGGGGCTCACTGAAGCTTTCTTT,CASSFWDRGLTEAFF
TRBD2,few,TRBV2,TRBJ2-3,TGTGCCAGCAGGAAGAGCGGGGGGGCAGATACGCAGTATTTT,CASRKSGGADTQYF
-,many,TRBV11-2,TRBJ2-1,TGTGCCAGCAGCTTAGTGTGGGAGCAGTTCTTC,CASSLVWEQFF
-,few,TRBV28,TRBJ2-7,TGTGCCAGCAGTTCCCTGGGTGAGACCTACGAGCAGTACTTC,CASSSLGETYEQYF
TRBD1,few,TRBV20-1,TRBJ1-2,TGCAGTGCAATGGACAGGGCTAACTATGGCTACACCTTC,CSAMDRANYGYTF
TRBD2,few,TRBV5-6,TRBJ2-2,TGTGCCAGCAGCTTTTCCGGGACTAGCGGGTTTTGGGACACCGGGGAGCTGTTTTTT,CASSFSGTSGFWDTGELFF
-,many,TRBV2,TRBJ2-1,TGTGCCAGCAGTGAGGGCCAGCAGTTCTTC,CASSEGQQFF
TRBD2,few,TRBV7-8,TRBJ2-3,TGTGCCAGCAGACCGGGACTACCTAGCACAGATACGCAGTATTTT,CASRPGLPSTDTQYF
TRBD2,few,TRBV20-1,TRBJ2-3,TGCAGTGCCTATGGGCGGGAGCGGACAGATACGCAGTATTTT,CSAYGRERTDTQYF
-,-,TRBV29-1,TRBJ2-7,TGCAGCGTTGGGACTAACGAGCAGTACTTC,CSVGTNEQYF
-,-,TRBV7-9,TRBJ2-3,TGTGCCAGCAGCTCCCTGGGGGGCGGAGCGGACACGCAGTATTTT,CASSSLGGGADTQYF
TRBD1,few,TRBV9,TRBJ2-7,TGTGCCAGCAGCGTCGCCGGGACAGGGTTCTACGAGCAGTACTTC,CASSVAGTGFYEQYF
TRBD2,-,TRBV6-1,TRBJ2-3,TGTGCCAGCAGTGATCTGGCGGGAGGGTCGACAGATACGCAGTATTTT,CASSDLAGGSTDTQYF
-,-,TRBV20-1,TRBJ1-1,TGCAGTGCTAGAGGGGCGTGGTTTGTAGAAGGTTCTGAAGCTTTCTTT,CSARGAWFVEGSEAFF
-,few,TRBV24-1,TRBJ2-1,TGTGCCACCAGTGATCTACCCCGGACCAGCTCCTACAATGAGCAGTTCTTC,CATSDLPRTSSYNEQFF
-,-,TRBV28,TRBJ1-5,TGTGCCAGCAGTCCAATAGACAGACCTTATAGCAATCAGCCCCAGCATTTT,CASSPIDRPYSNQPQHF